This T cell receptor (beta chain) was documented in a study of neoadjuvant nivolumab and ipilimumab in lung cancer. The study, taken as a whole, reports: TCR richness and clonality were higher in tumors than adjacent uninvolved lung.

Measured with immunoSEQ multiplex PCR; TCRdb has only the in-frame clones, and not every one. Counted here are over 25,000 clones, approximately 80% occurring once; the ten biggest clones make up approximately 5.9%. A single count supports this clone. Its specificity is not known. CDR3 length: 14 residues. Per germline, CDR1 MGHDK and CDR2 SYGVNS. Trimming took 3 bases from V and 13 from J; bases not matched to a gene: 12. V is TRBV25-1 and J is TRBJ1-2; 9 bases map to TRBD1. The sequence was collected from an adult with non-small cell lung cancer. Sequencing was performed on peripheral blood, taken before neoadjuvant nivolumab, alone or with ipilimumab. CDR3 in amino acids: CASSDPGTGIPVTF. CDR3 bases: TGTGCCAGCAGTGATCCCGGGACAGGGATCCCCGTCACCTTC.